Detailed here is one T cell receptor (beta chain). Its antigen is not known. TCRdb processed the reads anew with MiXCR; each CDR3 protein has one entry. The table records fewer than 1,000,000 distinct CDR3 sequences, around 29% of them present only once. The sample originates from a study of T cell repertoires in cytomegalovirus infection. As for the study in general: The authors used CMV epitopes that were HLA-C-restricted (recently identified) and HLA-B-restricted (well studied). Both CMV infection and a matching HLA type were indicated by public TCR beta signatures. Study results and limitations: Dominant in the ex vivo response were TCR beta clonotypes restricted by HLA-C and specific for CMV.

Per germline, CDR1 SGHVS and CDR2 FNYEAQ. J was trimmed by 4 bases and V by 4 bases; bases with no gene match: 6. The CDR3 has 15 residues. The V call is TRBV7-6, the J call TRBJ2-3, with TRBD1 matching over 9 bases. This specimen consisted of cultured CD8+ T cells from PBMCs, obtained from culture after CMV antigen stimulation. The sequence derives from a human donor in good health (CMV status not recorded). Some clones in this sample may be carry-over from other donors' samples. The CDR3, as DNA: TGTGCCAGCAGCTCCAGGACAGGGGTCTCAGATACGCAGTATTTT. Residues: CASSSRTGVSDTQYF.